The 14 T cell receptor beta chains in this list originate from one sample, sequenced in a study of blood T cells in healthy people across ages. A J-beta primer mix and a sample-barcoded 5' primer were used in a second PCR of about 6 to 12 cycles. TCRdb used MiXCR to reprocess the 5' RACE reads, holding one entry per CDR3 protein. Of some 1.4 million distinct CDR3 sequences in the sample, 42% are singletons; the top ten hold approximately 7.9%. Sequenced: blood. The receptors derive from a woman aged 18-35 years in good health.

This clonotype was observed a handful of times. The chain carries TRBV10-3 and TRBJ1-2; TRBD1 matches 9 bases. Germline CDR1 is ENHRY and CDR2 is SYGVKD. This CDR3 is built from 13 residues. V dropped 6 bases and J dropped 6; count of bases not matched to a gene: 5. The CDR3 is CAIREQGANGYTF. The CDR3 DNA follows: TGTGCCATCAGGGAACAGGGGGCCAATGGCTACACCTTC.

The V gene is TRBV11-2, the J gene TRBJ1-1; no reliable D call. Trimming took off 11 bases at V and 2 bases at J, with 15 bases between the two ends. Germline loops: CDR1 SGHAT, CDR2 FQNNGV. The CDR3 is 13 residues long. The CDR3 protein is CADGVAPNTEAFF. The DNA for the CDR3 is TGTGCCGACGGAGTGGCCCCTAACACTGAAGCTTTCTTT. Supplemented by reference TRBV11-2 and TRBJ1-1, the full variable domain reads EAGVAQSPRYKIIEKRQSVAFWCNPISGHATLYWYQQILGQGPKLLIQFQNNGVVDDSQLPKDRFSAERLKGVDSTLKIQPAKLEDSAVYLCADGVAPNTEAFFGQGTRLTVV.

Details on this clonotype: A read error may produce the germline difference seen at one junction end. The chain combines TRBV12-3 or TRBV12-4 with TRBJ2-5; D unresolved. The CDR3 length is 14 residues. CDR3 protein: CACSTRRYQETQYF. The CDR3 region has the DNA TGTGCCTGCAGTACCAGACGGTACCAAGAGACCCAGTACTTC.

On this clonotype itself: A much more abundant neighbour one base away suggests this may be a read error. V usage is TRBV29-1 and J usage is TRBJ2-5; D is ambiguous. The better agreement between TRBJ2-7 and the DNA end casts doubt on the J call. The germline V gene encodes CDR1 SQVTM and CDR2 ANQGSEA. The CDR3 length is 11 residues. CDR3 DNA: TGCAGCGTCTGGGGTACAAACGAGCAGTACTTC. This translates into CSVWGTNEQYF.

The rearrangement joins TRBV28 to TRBJ1-1; D is unresolved. CDR3 size: 14 residues. Germline V gene lookup returns CDR1 MDHEN and CDR2 SYDVKM. Trimming shortened V by 2 bases and J by 1 base, and 8 bases separated the two germline ends. Written as DNA, the CDR3 is TGTGCCAGCAGTTTAGGGAGACAGAACACTGAAGCTTTCTTT. It encodes CASSLGRQNTEAFF.

J is TRBJ2-3 and V is TRBV20-1; D unclear. Germline values: CDR1 DFQATT, CDR2 SNEGSKA (reference sequence). V lost 3 bases, J lost 1 base, and 14 bases lay in between. CDR3 length equals 15 residues. CDR3 region: CSASRRVGGTDTQYF. Written as DNA, the CDR3 is TGCAGTGCTAGTCGTCGGGTGGGTGGCACAGATACGCAGTATTTT.

The gene calls are TRBV5-1 and TRBJ2-3; the match to TRBD2 covers 13 bases. The length of the CDR3 is 18 residues. Germline CDR1 SGHRS, CDR2 YFSETQ. With 4 bases clipped from V and 2 bases from J, the junction kept 10 bases outside the gene matches. The chain's CDR3 is CASSLLPLAGGNTDTQYF. CDR3 coding DNA: TGCGCCAGCAGCCTGCTGCCACTAGCGGGGGGGAACACAGATACGCAGTATTTT.

The sample holds a few counts of this clonotype. The chain links TRBV4-1 to TRBJ2-2; no clear D gene. Germline V gene lookup returns CDR1 MGHRA and CDR2 YSYEKL. The CDR3 consists of 14 residues. Trimming took off 1 base at V and 0 bases at J, with 3 bases between the two ends. CDR3 sequence reads: CASSQAANTGELFF. In nucleotides, the CDR3 is TGCGCCAGCAGCCAAGCCGCGAACACCGGGGAGCTGTTTTTT.

The chain links TRBV4-1 to TRBJ2-3; 8 bases line up with TRBD2. V trimming: 1 base; J trimming: 6 bases; junction bases outside the gene matches: 6. The CDR3 is 15 amino acids. Per germline, CDR1 MGHRA and CDR2 YSYEKL. In DNA, the CDR3 is TGCGCCAGCAGCCAAGTTAGCGGGGATAGGGATACGCAGTATTTT. Translated, it gives CASSQVSGDRDTQYF.

For this clonotype: At one end the junction does not follow the germline gene, possibly because of a read error. The chain has TRBV27 and TRBJ2-1; maybe TRBD2 (6 bases). This CDR3 comprises 13 residues. Germline V gene data show CDR1 as MNHEY and CDR2 as SMNVEV (reference sequence). Here the CDR3 DNA reads TGTGCCAGCAGTTTAGAGGGGAGGAATGGGCAGTTCTTC. Its protein is CASSLEGRNGQFF.

The chain links TRBV20-1 to TRBJ1-4, with 7 bases matching TRBD1. V lost 3 bases to trimming and J lost 7 bases; unmatched junction nucleotides: 2. The germline gives CDR1 DFQATT, CDR2 SNEGSKA (reference sequence). This CDR3 spans 12 amino acids. CDR3: CSASPGGEKLFF. As DNA, the CDR3 is TGCAGTGCTAGCCCAGGGGGTGAAAAACTGTTTTTT.

The sample holds a few counts of this clonotype. The rearrangement links TRBV9 to TRBJ2-5; no clear D gene. The tail of the sequence fits TRBJ2-7 better, so the J call may be wrong. Germline CDR1 SGDLS, CDR2 YYNGEE. The CDR3 covers 14 residues. The CDR3 DNA reads as TGTGCCAGCAGCGTTGGGTCGTCTGCTTACGAGCAGTACTTC. Amino acids: CASSVGSSAYEQYF.

This clonotype was detected only a few times. The CDR3 region has the DNA TGTGCCAGCAGTCTCGGACAGCGAGAATCTAACTATGGCTACACCTTC. This gives the protein CASSLGQRESNYGYTF. The chain joins TRBV12-3 or TRBV12-4 to TRBJ1-2; maybe TRBD1 (6 bases). The germline V and J ends were trimmed by 5 bases and 0 bases, with 16 bases remaining between them. The CDR3 is 16 residues long.

The chain carries TRBV5-1 and TRBJ2-2, with D perhaps matching TRBD2 (5 bases). Germline assignment: CDR1 SGHRS and CDR2 YFSETQ. This CDR3 contains 18 residues. The ends were cut back, 1 base at V and 0 bases at J, with 16 bases in the middle. As DNA, the CDR3 is TGCGCCAGCAGCTTGTTTTCCGGGGAGACCGCGAACACCGGGGAGCTGTTTTTT. Its translation is CASSLFSGETANTGELFF.